Listed below are T cell receptor beta chains from one sample, sequenced in a study of read filtering for tumor transcriptome and immune sequencing. MiXCR, run by TCRdb on the reads, gives a single entry per CDR3 protein. The data contain 62,000 or so distinct CDR3 sequences, more than 11% of them singletons. The material sequenced was a population of CD138-negative cells sorted from bone marrow. These receptors were taken from a donor at least 40 years old with multiple myeloma. Both conserved end residues are part of each CDR3. D genes are given only for firm matches. A row's size may be missing; if present it is once, few, many or a size class.

CDR3 protein: CASSLGVAGEQFF
CDR3 DNA: TGTGCCAGCAGCCTAGGGGTGGCAGGTGAGCAGTTCTTC
J gene: TRBJ2-1
V gene: TRBV12-3/TRBV12-4
clone size: many
D gene: -

CDR3 protein: CATSDSGYGGYTF
CDR3 DNA: TGTGCCACCAGTGATTCGGGCTATGGTGGCTACACCTTC
J gene: TRBJ1-2
V gene: TRBV24-1
clone size: many
D gene: -

CDR3 protein: CASSPSGGALPYEQYF
CDR3 DNA: TGTGCCAGCAGCCCATCAGGGGGTGCTTTACCCTACGAGCAGTACTTC
J gene: TRBJ2-7
V gene: TRBV7-9
clone size: once
D gene: TRBD1

CDR3 protein: CGLTGGLF
CDR3 DNA: TGCGGACTGACAGGGGGTCTTTTC
J gene: TRBJ2-1
V gene: TRBV29-1
clone size: many
D gene: TRBD1

CDR3 protein: CSAREGVAGAYNEQFF
CDR3 DNA: TGCAGTGCTAGAGAGGGGGTAGCGGGAGCCTACAATGAGCAGTTCTTC
J gene: TRBJ2-1
V gene: TRBV20-1
clone size: many
D gene: TRBD2

CDR3 protein: CASSPRTGVVDEQYF
CDR3 DNA: TGTGCCAGCAGCCCCCGGACAGGGGTTGTGGACGAGCAGTACTTC
J gene: TRBJ2-7
V gene: TRBV9
clone size: few
D gene: TRBD1

CDR3 protein: CASKFRGNIVYEQYF
CDR3 DNA: TGTGCCAGCAAGTTCCGCGGGAACATTGTTTACGAGCAGTACTTC
J gene: TRBJ2-7
V gene: TRBV28
clone size: many
D gene: -

CDR3 protein: CASSPSGRASGETQYF
CDR3 DNA: TGTGCCAGCAGCCCTAGCGGGAGGGCCTCGGGGGAGACCCAGTACTTC
J gene: TRBJ2-5
V gene: TRBV5-4
clone size: many
D gene: TRBD2

CDR3 protein: CSASTGIDEAFF
CDR3 DNA: TGCAGTGCTAGTACAGGGATCGATGAAGCTTTCTTT
J gene: TRBJ1-1
V gene: TRBV20-1
clone size: many
D gene: -

CDR3 protein: CASSYLSSYNEQFF
CDR3 DNA: TGTGCCAGCAGTTATCTGAGCTCCTACAATGAGCAGTTCTTC
J gene: TRBJ2-1
V gene: TRBV6-6
clone size: many
D gene: -

CDR3 protein: CSVPGQGVTDTQYF
CDR3 DNA: TGCAGCGTTCCGGGACAGGGGGTGACAGATACGCAGTATTTT
J gene: TRBJ2-3
V gene: TRBV29-1
clone size: many
D gene: TRBD1

CDR3 protein: CSVEEAGGYEQYF
CDR3 DNA: TGCAGCGTTGAAGAGGCGGGAGGCTACGAGCAGTACTTC
J gene: TRBJ2-7
V gene: TRBV29-1
clone size: many
D gene: TRBD2

CDR3 protein: CAISVSGSGSRDTQYF
CDR3 DNA: TGTGCCATCAGTGTCTCAGGTAGCGGGAGCCGAGATACGCAGTATTTT
J gene: TRBJ2-3
V gene: TRBV10-3
clone size: many
D gene: TRBD2

CDR3 protein: CSARLGTATDTQYF
CDR3 DNA: TGCAGTGCTAGACTTGGGACAGCAACAGATACGCAGTATTTT
J gene: TRBJ2-3
V gene: TRBV20-1
clone size: many
D gene: TRBD1

CDR3 protein: CASSLEVAANYNEQFF
CDR3 DNA: TGTGCCAGCAGCTTAGAGGTAGCGGCAAACTACAATGAGCAGTTCTTC
J gene: TRBJ2-1
V gene: TRBV7-8
clone size: many
D gene: -

CDR3 protein: CSGASGAQETQYF
CDR3 DNA: TGCAGCGGTGCTTCGGGGGCTCAAGAGACCCAGTACTTC
J gene: TRBJ2-5
V gene: TRBV29-1
clone size: many
D gene: -

CDR3 protein: CSALIGETGNTIYF
CDR3 DNA: TGCAGTGCACTCATCGGGGAAACTGGAAACACCATATATTTT
J gene: TRBJ1-3
V gene: TRBV20-1
clone size: few
D gene: -

CDR3 protein: CSAGLAGDSGELFF
CDR3 DNA: TGCAGTGCGGGACTAGCGGGAGATTCCGGGGAGCTGTTTTTT
J gene: TRBJ2-2
V gene: TRBV20-1
clone size: many
D gene: TRBD2

CDR3 protein: CSAGKATSGLDEQYF
CDR3 DNA: TGCAGTGCTGGAAAGGCGACTAGCGGGCTTGACGAGCAGTACTTC
J gene: TRBJ2-7
V gene: TRBV20-1
clone size: few
D gene: TRBD2

CDR3 protein: CANFLGGPEAFF
CDR3 DNA: TGTGCCAACTTCCTCGGGGGGCCGGAAGCTTTCTTT
J gene: TRBJ1-1
V gene: TRBV6-6
clone size: -
D gene: -

CDR3 protein: CASTLAGGSQPQHF
CDR3 DNA: TGTGCCAGCACCCTCGCGGGGGGCTCTCAGCCCCAGCATTTT
J gene: TRBJ1-5
V gene: TRBV28
clone size: many
D gene: -

CDR3 protein: CASSLGAGQPQHF
CDR3 DNA: TGTGCCAGCAGCTTGGGGGCAGGGCAGCCCCAGCATTTT
J gene: TRBJ1-5
V gene: TRBV5-6
clone size: many
D gene: -

CDR3 protein: CASSLEGKRSNQPQHF
CDR3 DNA: TGTGCCAGCAGCTTAGAGGGGAAACGAAGCAATCAGCCCCAGCATTTT
J gene: TRBJ1-5
V gene: TRBV7-2
clone size: -
D gene: -

CDR3 protein: CASSSWTGGYNTEAFF
CDR3 DNA: TGTGCCAGCAGCTCCTGGACAGGGGGATATAACACTGAAGCTTTCTTT
J gene: TRBJ1-1
V gene: TRBV7-9
clone size: many
D gene: TRBD1

CDR3 protein: CASSQLRSGANVLTF
CDR3 DNA: TGCGCCAGCAGCCAATTACGTTCTGGGGCCAACGTCCTGACTTTC
J gene: TRBJ2-6
V gene: TRBV5-1
clone size: -
D gene: -

CDR3 protein: CASSQTGSTEAFF
CDR3 DNA: TGTGCCAGCAGCCAGACGGGCTCCACTGAAGCTTTCTTT
J gene: TRBJ1-1
V gene: TRBV4-2
clone size: many
D gene: -

CDR3 protein: CASSHPQNGNYGYTF
CDR3 DNA: TGTGCCAGCAGCCACCCCCAGAACGGAAACTATGGCTACACCTTC
J gene: TRBJ1-2
V gene: TRBV6-6
clone size: many
D gene: -

CDR3 protein: CASSPPTGSVLAGVSYNEQFF
CDR3 DNA: TGTGCCAGCAGCCCCCCAACGGGGTCTGTGCTAGCGGGAGTCTCCTACAATGAGCAGTTCTTC
J gene: TRBJ2-1
V gene: TRBV7-8
clone size: many
D gene: TRBD2

CDR3 protein: CASSPRLAGQETQYF
CDR3 DNA: TGTGCCAGCAGCCCAAGACTAGCGGGCCAAGAGACCCAGTACTTC
J gene: TRBJ2-5
V gene: TRBV11-3
clone size: once
D gene: TRBD2

CDR3 protein: CASSLPPGRENYTDTQYF
CDR3 DNA: TGTGCCAGCAGCTTACCCCCGGGGAGGGAGAACTACACAGATACGCAGTATTTT
J gene: TRBJ2-3
V gene: TRBV7-9
clone size: -
D gene: TRBD2

CDR3 protein: CASSPTGNNQPQHF
CDR3 DNA: TGTGCCAGCAGCCCCACAGGGAATAATCAGCCCCAGCATTTT
J gene: TRBJ1-5
V gene: TRBV7-2
clone size: few
D gene: -

CDR3 protein: CASSLDSGDGETQYF
CDR3 DNA: TGTGCCAGCAGCTTAGACAGTGGGGACGGAGAGACCCAGTACTTC
J gene: TRBJ2-5
V gene: TRBV11-2
clone size: many
D gene: -

CDR3 protein: CSAEGTSGRAGAAYNEQFF
CDR3 DNA: TGCAGCGCTGAGGGGACTAGCGGGAGGGCGGGTGCCGCCTACAATGAGCAGTTCTTC
J gene: TRBJ2-1
V gene: TRBV29-1
clone size: many
D gene: TRBD2

CDR3 protein: CASSHLDLAGVSAGELFF
CDR3 DNA: TGTGCCAGCAGCCACCTCGATTTAGCGGGAGTTTCGGCCGGGGAGCTGTTTTTT
J gene: TRBJ2-2
V gene: TRBV12-3/TRBV12-4
clone size: few
D gene: TRBD2

CDR3 protein: CASSPGTQETQYF
CDR3 DNA: TGTGCCAGCAGCCCCGGGACACAAGAGACCCAGTACTTC
J gene: TRBJ2-5
V gene: TRBV7-3
clone size: many
D gene: -

CDR3 protein: CASSQDPLAGEQFF
CDR3 DNA: TGCGCCAGCAGCCAAGATCCACTAGCGGGTGAGCAGTTCTTC
J gene: TRBJ2-1
V gene: TRBV4-1
clone size: many
D gene: TRBD2

CDR3 protein: CASLRDYEQYF
CDR3 DNA: TGTGCCAGCCTTCGCGACTACGAGCAGTACTTC
J gene: TRBJ2-7
V gene: TRBV28
clone size: many
D gene: -

CDR3 protein: CSGGTGSAYEQYF
CDR3 DNA: TGCAGCGGTGGGACAGGGAGTGCCTACGAGCAGTACTTC
J gene: TRBJ2-7
V gene: TRBV29-1
clone size: many
D gene: TRBD1

CDR3 protein: CASSRGSGSTEAFF
CDR3 DNA: TGCGCCAGCAGCCGAGGGAGTGGCAGCACTGAAGCTTTCTTT
J gene: TRBJ1-1
V gene: TRBV5-1
clone size: -
D gene: -

CDR3 protein: CATSREETQYF
CDR3 DNA: TGTGCCACCAGCAGGGAAGAGACCCAGTACTTC
J gene: TRBJ2-5
V gene: TRBV15
clone size: few
D gene: -

CDR3 protein: CASSSLPGTSYEQYF
CDR3 DNA: TGCGCCAGCAGCTCTCTTCCAGGGACATCCTACGAGCAGTACTTC
J gene: TRBJ2-7
V gene: TRBV5-1
clone size: many
D gene: -

CDR3 protein: CASSQFGGTNEKLFF
CDR3 DNA: TGCGCCAGCAGCCAATTCGGGGGAACTAATGAAAAACTGTTTTTT
J gene: TRBJ1-4
V gene: TRBV4-1
clone size: few
D gene: -

CDR3 protein: CSARDKYNLPQHF
CDR3 DNA: TGCAGTGCTCGTGACAAATACAATTTGCCCCAGCATTTT
J gene: TRBJ1-5
V gene: TRBV20-1
clone size: -
D gene: -

CDR3 protein: CATSDTGTSSDTQYF
CDR3 DNA: TGTGCCACCAGTGATACCGGGACTAGCTCCGATACGCAGTATTTT
J gene: TRBJ2-3
V gene: TRBV24-1
clone size: many
D gene: TRBD2

CDR3 protein: CASSLRGVGSNQPQHF
CDR3 DNA: TGTGCCAGCAGTTTACGGGGGGTTGGGAGCAATCAGCCCCAGCATTTT
J gene: TRBJ1-5
V gene: TRBV28
clone size: many
D gene: -

CDR3 protein: CASSLGDRDNSPLHF
CDR3 DNA: TGTGCCAGCAGTTTAGGTGACAGGGACAATTCACCCCTCCACTTT
J gene: TRBJ1-6
V gene: TRBV12-3/TRBV12-4
clone size: many
D gene: TRBD1

CDR3 protein: CASSLTGGYGYTF
CDR3 DNA: TGTGCCAGCAGCTTAACAGGGGGCTATGGCTACACCTTC
J gene: TRBJ1-2
V gene: TRBV7-9
clone size: many
D gene: TRBD1

CDR3 protein: CASSLQRPNTEAFF
CDR3 DNA: TGTGCCAGCAGCTTGCAGCGGCCTAACACTGAAGCTTTCTTT
J gene: TRBJ1-1
V gene: TRBV5-6
clone size: few
D gene: -

CDR3 protein: CASSQGQYNEQFF
CDR3 DNA: TGTGCCAGCAGCCAAGGACAGTACAATGAGCAGTTCTTC
J gene: TRBJ2-1
V gene: TRBV11-2
clone size: many
D gene: -

CDR3 protein: CSASWFTQNTEAFF
CDR3 DNA: TGCAGTGCTAGTTGGTTCACACAGAACACTGAAGCTTTCTTT
J gene: TRBJ1-1
V gene: TRBV20-1
clone size: many
D gene: -

CDR3 protein: CASSLSSGANVLTF
CDR3 DNA: TGTGCCAGCAGTTTAAGCTCTGGGGCCAACGTCCTGACTTTC
J gene: TRBJ2-6
V gene: TRBV27
clone size: many
D gene: -

CDR3 protein: CASSQDRRQETQYF
CDR3 DNA: TGTGCCAGCAGCCAAGACCGACGACAAGAGACCCAGTACTTC
J gene: TRBJ2-5
V gene: TRBV3-1
clone size: -
D gene: -

CDR3 protein: CASSLEGLWPFF
CDR3 DNA: TGTGCCAGCAGCTTAGAAGGACTCTGGCCGTTCTTC
J gene: TRBJ2-1
V gene: TRBV11-2
clone size: many
D gene: -

CDR3 protein: CASSLLGLAGNEQFF
CDR3 DNA: TGTGCCAGCAGCTTACTGGGACTAGCGGGGAATGAGCAGTTCTTC
J gene: TRBJ2-1
V gene: TRBV7-9
clone size: many
D gene: TRBD2